The source of this T cell receptor beta chain is a study of CD8+ T cells in alopecia areata. Concerning this clone itself: What it binds is unknown.

Noted treatment: oral pan-JAK inhibitor, 5-10 mg twice daily. RNA, once extracted, was reverse transcribed into cDNA for use as the sequencing template. Measured with immunoSEQ multiplex PCR; TCRdb has only the in-frame clones, and not every one. Of about 140,000 clones in the sample, roughly 86% are singletons; the top ten hold about 12%. General observations from the study: Uncertainty about whether baseline CD8+ expansion is linked to response remains, with one nonresponder. Scalp samples also yield sequences of resident alphabeta T cells from normal skin.

This TCR derives from a human donor with alopecia areata. The sequencing here drew on CD8+ T cells sorted from blood, taken at week 4, from a patient treated with tofacitinib.

The CDR3 bases are TGTGCCAGCAGCCCCGGATCAGGACGGGACCAAGAGACCCAGTACTTC. It yields the protein CASSPGSGRDQETQYF. The chain links TRBV7-9 to TRBJ2-5; D is uncertain. The germline V gene has CDR1 SEHNR and CDR2 FQNEAQ (reference sequence). V dropped 5 bases and J dropped 0 bases, with 16 bases sitting between them. CDR3 size: 16 residues.